The next 4 T cell receptor beta chains were all read from a single sample in a study of Tregs in tolerant kidney transplant recipients. The nonmyeloablative bone marrow transplants came from related graft donors, with transient mixed chimerism. The repertoire was sequenced with immunoSEQ multiplex PCR; TCRdb's copy has only in-frame clones and lacks some. Among tens of thousands of clones listed, roughly 91% were seen once. The material sequenced was CD4+ T cells from blood (PBMCs), taken 24 months after the transplant. These receptors came from a human patient who received a combined kidney and bone marrow transplant. T cells may partly derive from the graft donor.

The chain carries TRBV30 and TRBJ2-7; 9 positions agree with TRBD1. This CDR3 has 14 residues. CDR1 GTSNPN and CDR2 SVGIG come from the germline V gene (reference sequence). With V trimmed by 3 bases and J by 6 bases, 9 bases remained unmatched. The DNA of the CDR3 is TGTGCCTGGAGGACATCCGGGACAGGGACCGAGCAGTACTTC. This codes for CAWRTSGTGTEQYF.

Turning to this clone: Other nucleotide sequences from this sample produce the same CDR3. The V and J genes are TRBV4-3 and TRBJ1-1, with D possibly matching TRBD1 (6 bases). The CDR3 has 14 amino acids. Trimming removed 2 bases at V and 5 bases at J, with 12 bases between. CDR1 and CDR2 (germline): LGHNA, YSLEER. The CDR3 is CASSQKGGLTEAFF. CDR3 coding DNA: TGCGCCAGCAGCCAAAAGGGGGGGTTGACTGAAGCTTTCTTT.

This rearrangement joins TRBV2 to TRBJ1-5; D gene unclear. The germline gives CDR1 SNHLY, CDR2 FYNNEI. The ends were cut back, 3 bases at V and 3 bases at J, with 6 bases in the middle. The CDR3 loop spans 13 amino acids. Written as DNA, the CDR3 is TGTGCCAGCAGTGAGGGCCCCAATCAGCCCCAGCATTTT. As protein: CASSEGPNQPQHF.

The V and J genes are TRBV2 and TRBJ2-2; D is uncertain. V lost 8 bases, J lost 6 bases, and 13 bases lay in between. The CDR3 is 13 amino acids. CDR1 is SNHLY, CDR2 FYNNEI, per germline. CDR3 loop: CASDEVIAGELFF. CDR3 coding DNA: TGTGCCAGCGACGAGGTAATCGCCGGGGAGCTGTTTTTT. Together with reference TRBV2 and TRBJ2-2, the CDR3 gives the full variable domain: EPEVTQTPSHQVTQMGQEVILRCVPISNHLYFYWYRQILGQKVEFLVSFYNNEISEKSEIFDDQFSVERPDGSNFTLKIRSTKLEDSAMYFCASDEVIAGELFFGEGSRLTVL.